This T cell receptor beta chain was captured in a study of beta chain features in type 1 diabetes. Whole-study context: Sorted cells numbering around 110,000,000 were examined across all samples.

Markers CD45RO/CCR7/CD25/CD127/CD95/CD27 served to sort CD4+ naive, central memory, regulatory and stem cell-like memory cells. Expressed TCRB transcripts were sequenced, since all the RNA that had been isolated was reverse transcribed. TCRdb's copy holds only in-frame clones and misses some; the assay was immunoSEQ multiplex PCR. The table includes 450,000 to 550,000 clones, 30% detected once. Notes on the study in general: Shorter TCRB CDR3s, moderately but significantly so, were found in Type 1 diabetes patients in all four CD4+ subsets. Compared to healthy donors, patients appeared to have naive, central memory and Treg TCRB repertoires that were more alike.

On this clone: Its antigen is unknown.

The trim removed 1 base at V and 9 bases at J, leaving 7 bases unmatched. CDR1 and CDR2 (germline): SGHRS, YFSETQ. The CDR3 has 14 residues. Material for sequencing was naive CD4+ T cells from blood. This receptor was identified in a man aged 18 to 29 in good health. V usage is TRBV5-1 and J usage is TRBJ2-1, with 7 bases fitting TRBD2. This CDR3 is CASSLLSGEGEQFF. The CDR3 coding sequence is TGCGCCAGCAGCTTGCTCAGTGGGGAGGGTGAGCAGTTCTTC. Full variable domain (missing parts from reference TRBV5-1 and TRBJ2-1): KAGVTQTPRYLIKTRGQQVTLSCSPISGHRSVSWYQQTPGQGLQFLFEYFSETQRNKGNFPGRFSGRQFSNSRSEMNVSTLELGDSALYLCASSLLSGEGEQFFGPGTRLTVL.